Below, one T cell receptor (beta chain) is given with its context. Germline V gene sequence: CDR1 SEHNR, CDR2 FQNEAQ (reference sequence). V lost 5 bases, J lost 3 bases, and 17 bases lay in between. The CDR3 is 16 amino acids. It was at deep level that the assay was run. Only in-frame clones appear in the TCRdb table, and some are missing; sequencing was by immunoSEQ multiplex PCR. The sample yields 2 million to 2.5 million clones, about 95% seen once. This sample is drawn from a study of shared clonotypes between healthy human individuals. Naive CD8 cells lacked CD45RO, underwent positive selection for CCR7 and left out terminally differentiated effector memory CD45RA+ cells.

Material: naive CD8+ T cells sorted from blood. The TCR originated in a man aged 18 to 29 in good health. The V gene is TRBV7-9, the J gene TRBJ2-1; possible D gene TRBD1, 6 bases. CDR3 region: CASSGVYQGLYNEQFF. DNA for the CDR3: TGTGCCAGCAGCGGAGTATACCAGGGGCTCTACAATGAGCAGTTCTTC.